A single sample is the source of the 5 T cell receptor beta chains below, sequenced in a study of T cell repertoires in cytomegalovirus infection. Using its own MiXCR run on the reads, TCRdb lists one record per CDR3 protein. The repertoire has a few hundred thousand distinct CDR3 sequences, under 45% of them found once; the top ten carry around 46%. Their specific antigens are unknown. Material: cultured PBMCs, obtained from culture after CMV antigen stimulation. The receptors stem from a human donor in good health (CMV status not recorded). Some clones in this sample may be carry-over from other donors' samples.

The chain recombines TRBV7-4 with TRBJ2-3; no clear D gene. The CDR3 is made up of 13 amino acids. Per the germline V gene, CDR1 is SGHVT and CDR2 is SQSDAQ. Trimming removed 5 bases at V and 5 bases at J, with 11 bases between. The DNA of the CDR3 is TGTGCCAGCAGCCCCGAATCCGGAGATACGCAGTATTTT. It translates to CASSPESGDTQYF.

This clonotype was found a few times. The V and J genes are TRBV7-8 and TRBJ1-2, with 8 bases that match TRBD1. There are 13 residues in the CDR3. With V trimmed by 6 bases and J by 6 bases, 6 bases remained unmatched. From germline, CDR1 is SGHVS and CDR2 FQNEAQ. CDR3 sequence reads: CASRPRQGHGYTF. The CDR3 DNA follows: TGTGCCAGCAGACCAAGACAGGGGCATGGCTACACCTTC.

The chain joins TRBV29-1 to TRBJ2-1, with D unclear. The CDR3 loop spans 13 amino acids. Deletions cut 7 bases from V and 4 bases from J, with 14 bases between. Germline V gives CDR1 SQVTM, CDR2 ANQGSEA. CDR3 protein: CSAAGRLYNEQFF. The DNA of the CDR3 is TGCAGCGCCGCCGGTAGGTTGTACAATGAGCAGTTCTTC.

The chain couples TRBV30 to TRBJ2-3; 11 bases align to TRBD2. The germline gives CDR1 GTSNPN, CDR2 SVGIG (reference sequence). The CDR3 contains 15 residues. The V and J ends lost 1 base and 2 bases, in that order; junction bases with no gene match: 2. The DNA for the CDR3 is TGTGCCTGGAGTGGACTAGCGGGGCACACAGATACGCAGTATTTT. Encoded protein: CAWSGLAGHTDTQYF.

This clonotype has just a few counts. The chain carries TRBV6-1 and TRBJ2-7; 7 bases are shared with TRBD1. V dropped 2 bases and J dropped 5; count of bases not matched to a gene: 6. Germline V gene data show CDR1 as MNHNS and CDR2 as SASEGT. The CDR3 sequence is 14 residues long. Here the CDR3 DNA reads TGTGCCAGCAGTGAATCAAGGGGGCGGGACGAGCAGTACTTC. Protein product: CASSESRGRDEQYF.